This T cell receptor (beta chain) was profiled in a study of response to subunit inactivated influenza vaccine. General study findings and limits: Every seasonal influenza vaccination brings in few new T cells, the authors suggested.

About this clonotype: The target antigen is unknown.

TCRdb re-called the RT-PCR reads with MiXCR, one entry per CDR3 protein. The sample holds fewer than 550,000 distinct CDR3 sequences, about 25% seen once. CDR3 length: 14 residues. V was pared by 4 bases and J by 2 bases, with 15 bases between. The germline V gene encodes CDR1 DFQATT and CDR2 SNEGSKA (reference sequence). Sequences were derived from CD4+ T cells sorted from PBMCs, sampled about 5 days after vaccination. This receptor was obtained from a man in his forties or fifties who received an inactivated influenza vaccine. The genes are TRBV20-1 and TRBJ2-7, with no clear D. The CDR3 loop is CSATRKTSTYEQYF. CDR3 sequence (DNA): TGCAGTGCTACCAGAAAGACCAGCACCTACGAGCAGTACTTC.